These 19 T cell receptor beta chains came from one sample sequenced in a study of T cell repertoires in cytomegalovirus infection. Their antigen targets remain unknown. Using its own MiXCR run on the reads, TCRdb lists one record per CDR3 protein. The sample lists 300,000 to 400,000 distinct CDR3 sequences, just under 30% occurring once. Sequencing was performed on cultured PBMCs, taken from culture after CMV antigen stimulation. These receptors were taken from a human donor in good health (CMV status not recorded). Some clones in this sample may be carry-over from other donors' samples.

This chain links TRBV5-1 with TRBJ2-2; D is unresolved. With 0 bases removed from V and 7 bases from J, the gap between germline ends came to 7 bases. Germline V CDR1 and CDR2: SGHRS, YFSETQ. The CDR3 extends over 13 amino acids. Written as DNA, the CDR3 is TGCGCCAGCAGCTTGGGATGGGTCGGGGAGCTGTTTTTT. Its translation is CASSLGWVGELFF.

The chain uses TRBV12-5 and TRBJ2-2; D remains unclear. The V end was cut by 0 bases, the J end by 1 base, with 3 bases between. The CDR3 loop spans 14 amino acids. CDR1 is LGHNT and CDR2 is FRNRAP in the germline V gene. For the CDR3, the DNA is TGTGCTAGTGGTTTGGTACAGAACACCGGGGAGCTGTTTTTT. Translated, it gives CASGLVQNTGELFF.

The rearrangement joins TRBV7-2 to TRBJ1-1, with D perhaps matching TRBD1 (6 bases). The V end lost 0 bases, the J end lost 2 bases, and 13 bases lay between the germline ends. This CDR3 is built from 16 residues. Germline V gene data show CDR1 as SGHTA and CDR2 as FQGNSA. The CDR3: CASSLAGGRINTEAFF. DNA of the CDR3: TGTGCCAGCAGCTTAGCTGGGGGCCGAATTAACACTGAAGCTTTCTTT.

This clonotype came up a few times. The rearrangement joins TRBV7-2 to TRBJ1-2, with D perhaps TRBD1 (5 bases). Trimming cost V 5 bases and J 0 bases, with 13 bases left between them. This CDR3 is built from 15 residues. The germline V gene encodes CDR1 SGHTA and CDR2 FQGNSA. In nucleotides, the CDR3 is TGTGCCAGCAGCCTTGACAGAGGGACTAACTATGGCTACACCTTC. It encodes CASSLDRGTNYGYTF.

The table lists this clonotype with a few counts. This chain links TRBV5-1 with TRBJ1-2; D perhaps matches TRBD1 (6 bases). The ends were cut back, 4 bases at V and 8 bases at J, with 21 bases in the middle. The CDR3 length is 15 residues. CDR1 is SGHRS, CDR2 YFSETQ, per germline. The CDR3 DNA sequence: TGCGCCAGCAGCAGGGGGGACCCCAGAGGTATCGGCTACACCTTC. This gives the protein CASSRGDPRGIGYTF.

This clonotype was counted ten times or more. CDR3 loop: CASSQEGQGATNEKLFF. CDR3 coding DNA: TGCGCCAGCAGCCAAGAAGGGCAAGGGGCAACTAATGAAAAACTGTTTTTT. This chain uses TRBV4-1 with TRBJ1-4; tentative D call: TRBD1 (5 bases). The CDR3 is 17 amino acids. The V end was cut by 0 bases, the J end by 0 bases, with 11 bases between. Germline CDR1 reads MGHRA; CDR2 reads YSYEKL.

The chain recombines TRBV6-2 or TRBV6-3 with TRBJ2-3, with TRBD2 identical over 7 bases. The CDR3 has 15 residues. Unmatched junction bases numbered 5, after V lost 3 bases and J lost 2 bases. The germline V gene has CDR1 MNHEY and CDR2 SVGEGT. DNA for the CDR3: TGTGCCAGCAGTTATTTCAGCGGGGACACAGATACGCAGTATTTT. This gives the protein CASSYFSGDTDTQYF.

This sequence joins TRBV5-1 and TRBJ2-3, with 8 bases matching TRBD2. Germline V CDR1 and CDR2: SGHRS, YFSETQ. V gave up 0 bases and J gave up 0 bases; unmatched junction bases: 9. The CDR3 runs to 18 residues. CDR3 amino acids: CASSLAMTSGGSTDTQYF. In DNA form, the CDR3 reads TGCGCCAGCAGCTTGGCAATGACCAGCGGGGGTAGCACAGATACGCAGTATTTT.

The sample holds a few counts of this clonotype. V is TRBV28 and J is TRBJ1-2; D gene uncertain. The CDR3 loop spans 16 amino acids. Germline V gene data show CDR1 as MDHEN and CDR2 as SYDVKM. V was clipped by 4 bases and J by 8 bases, with 23 bases between them. The CDR3 loop is CASSSPIEAAMGGYTF. CDR3 DNA sequence: TGTGCCAGCAGTTCCCCTATCGAAGCAGCCATGGGAGGCTACACCTTC.

This chain joins TRBV6-8 and TRBJ1-1; D unclear. The CDR3 is made up of 13 amino acids. V was trimmed by 6 bases and J by 5 bases, leaving 13 bases between them. In germline, CDR1 is MNHGY, CDR2 SAAAGT. The chain's CDR3 is CASRTEQRTEAFF. For the CDR3, the DNA is TGTGCCAGCAGAACCGAACAGCGGACTGAAGCTTTCTTT.

The V call is TRBV7-6, the J call TRBJ2-7, with D uncertain. Trimming removed 1 base from V and 0 bases from J, with 10 bases in between. This CDR3 comprises 15 residues. In germline, CDR1 is SGHVS, CDR2 FNYEAQ. The CDR3: CASSLEPGASYEQYF. Written as DNA, the CDR3 is TGTGCCAGCAGCTTAGAGCCGGGTGCCTCCTACGAGCAGTACTTC. The full variable domain, in which reference TRBV7-6 and TRBJ2-7 provide the parts outside the CDR3, is GAGVSQSPRYKVTKRGQDVALRCDPISGHVSLYWYRQALGQGPEFLTYFNYEAQQDKSGLPNDRFSAERPEGSISTLTIQRTEQRDSAMYRCASSLEPGASYEQYFGPGTRLTVT.

The V and J genes are TRBV7-8 and TRBJ2-3; 8 nucleotides agree with TRBD2. The ends lost 1 base at V and 2 bases at J; junction bases unmatched: 5. The CDR3 extends over 16 amino acids. Germline CDR1 SGHVS, CDR2 FQNEAQ. The CDR3 sequence is CASSLVAGGFTDTQYF. CDR3 bases: TGTGCCAGCAGCTTAGTTGCGGGAGGTTTCACAGATACGCAGTATTTT.

The gene calls are TRBV4-2 and TRBJ1-6; 7 nucleotides line up with TRBD1. With 2 bases clipped from V and 0 bases from J, the junction kept 1 base outside the gene matches. The CDR3 has 16 residues. CDR1 is LGHNA, CDR2 YNFKEQ, per germline. In nucleotides, the CDR3 is TGTGCCAGCAGCCAAACAGGGGACTCCTATAATTCACCCCTCCACTTT. Protein sequence: CASSQTGDSYNSPLHF.

The chain links TRBV27 to TRBJ2-7; 7 bases are a match to TRBD2. The V and J ends lost 6 bases and 2 bases, in that order; junction bases with no gene match: 10. In germline, CDR1 is MNHEY, CDR2 SMNVEV (reference sequence). This CDR3 has 15 amino acids. Here the CDR3 reads CASSNHRDYPYEQYF. For the CDR3, the DNA is TGTGCCAGCAGCAACCATCGGGACTACCCCTACGAGCAGTACTTC.

V is TRBV27 and J is TRBJ1-2, with a tentative D call TRBD1 (6 bases). V shed 3 bases and J shed 2 bases, with 16 bases lying between them. Germline V gene lookup returns CDR1 MNHEY and CDR2 SMNVEV (reference sequence). The CDR3 extends over 16 amino acids. The chain's CDR3 is CASSFQGRGGNYGYTF. As DNA, the CDR3 is TGTGCCAGCAGTTTTCAGGGGCGAGGGGGGAACTATGGCTACACCTTC.

This clonotype has just one count. The rearrangement uses TRBV6-8 and TRBJ2-3; perhaps TRBD2 as D (5 bases). This CDR3 comprises 16 residues. V was trimmed by 0 bases and J by 4 bases, leaving 14 bases between them. Germline loops: CDR1 MNHGY, CDR2 SAAAGT. The chain's CDR3 is CASSYSGSRGPDTQYF. The CDR3 DNA reads TGTGCCAGCAGTTACTCGGGCTCCCGAGGGCCAGATACGCAGTATTTT.

This clonotype was found a few times. In DNA form, the CDR3 reads TGCGCCAGCAGCCCGGGACAGTTCTACAATGAGCAGTTCTTC. Translating gives CASSPGQFYNEQFF. The V call is TRBV5-1, the J call TRBJ2-1, with 7 bases fitting TRBD1. Per the germline V gene, CDR1 is SGHRS and CDR2 is YFSETQ. The V gene end was trimmed by 4 bases and the J gene end by 3 bases; junction bases not matched to a gene: 4. The CDR3 has 14 amino acids. The full variable domain, rest sourced from reference TRBV5-1 and TRBJ2-1, is KAGVTQTPRYLIKTRGQQVTLSCSPISGHRSVSWYQQTPGQGLQFLFEYFSETQRNKGNFPGRFSGRQFSNSRSEMNVSTLELGDSALYLCASSPGQFYNEQFFGPGTRLTVL.

V is TRBV7-3 and J is TRBJ1-1; the match to TRBD1 covers 12 bases. From germline, CDR1 is SGHTA and CDR2 FQGTGA. The V segment lost 5 bases and the J segment 5 bases; nucleotides outside the gene matches: 9. The CDR3 extends over 16 amino acids. CDR3 region: CASSLGTGGEITEAFF. As DNA, the CDR3 is TGTGCCAGCAGCCTCGGGACAGGGGGCGAGATTACTGAAGCTTTCTTT.

This clonotype was seen a few times. This chain joins TRBV7-9 and TRBJ1-4; 7 bases match TRBD1. The CDR3 totals 13 residues. V was clipped by 4 bases and J by 13 bases; unmatched bases: 9. Germline CDR1 SEHNR, CDR2 FQNEAQ (reference sequence). In DNA form, the CDR3 reads TGTGCCAGCAGCTACCGGGACAGAAAAAGACTGTTTTTT. Translation gives CASSYRDRKRLFF.